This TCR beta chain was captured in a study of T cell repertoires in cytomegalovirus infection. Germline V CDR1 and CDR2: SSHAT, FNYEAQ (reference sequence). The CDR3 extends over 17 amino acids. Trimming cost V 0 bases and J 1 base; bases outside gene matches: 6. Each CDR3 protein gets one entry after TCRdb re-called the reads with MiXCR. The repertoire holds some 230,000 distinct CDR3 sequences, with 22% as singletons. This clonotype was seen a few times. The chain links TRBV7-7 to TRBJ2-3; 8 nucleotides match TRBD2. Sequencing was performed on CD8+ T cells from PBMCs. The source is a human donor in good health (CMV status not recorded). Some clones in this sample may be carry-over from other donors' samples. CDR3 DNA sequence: TGTGCCAGCAGCTTAGCGCTTAGCGGGGCCGGCACAGATACGCAGTATTTT. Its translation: CASSLALSGAGTDTQYF. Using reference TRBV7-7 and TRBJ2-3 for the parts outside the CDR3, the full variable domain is GAGVSQSPRYKVTKRGQDVTLRCDPISSHATLYWYQQALGQGPEFLTYFNYEAQPDKSGLPSDRFSAERPEGSISTLTIQRTEQRDSAMYRCASSLALSGAGTDTQYFGPGTRLTVL.